A single sample is the source of the 26 T cell receptor beta chains below, sequenced in a study of T cells after yellow fever vaccination. TCRdb used MiXCR to reprocess the 5' RACE reads, holding one entry per CDR3 protein. Among about 370,000 distinct CDR3 sequences listed, roughly 12% were seen once. This sample comprised PBMCs, obtained on the day of the first yellow fever vaccination. The source of these receptors is a man aged 18 to 29 who received the YFV17D yellow fever vaccine.

This clonotype was observed a single time. The genes are TRBV27 and TRBJ2-6; D remains ambiguous. Trimming left V 5 bases short and J 0 bases short, with 8 bases between. There are 15 residues in the CDR3. The germline V gene has CDR1 MNHEY and CDR2 SMNVEV (reference sequence). The CDR3 sequence: CASSTPYSGANVLTF. The CDR3 nucleotides read TGTGCCAGCAGTACCCCATACTCTGGGGCCAACGTCCTGACTTTC.

This clonotype was observed at least ten times. This chain connects TRBV5-1 to TRBJ2-2; perhaps TRBD1 as D (6 bases). V lost 4 bases and J 6 bases, leaving 13 bases between the germline ends. The CDR3 is 14 amino acids. CDR1 SGHRS and CDR2 YFSETQ come from the germline V gene. The CDR3 here is CASSLEQGAGELFF. The DNA for the CDR3 is TGCGCCAGCAGCCTGGAACAGGGAGCCGGGGAGCTGTTTTTT.

This clonotype was observed many times. The CDR3 reads CASSVSSNQETQYF. CDR3 nucleotide sequence: TGTGCCAGCAGCGTCTCCAGCAACCAAGAGACCCAGTACTTC. The chain employs TRBV9 and TRBJ2-5, with unresolved D. Germline lookup yields CDR1 SGDLS and CDR2 YYNGEE. Trimming removed 2 bases from V and 0 bases from J, with 8 bases in between. The CDR3 has 14 residues.

In its sample, this clonotype was seen a few times. The chain carries TRBV28 and TRBJ1-3; D gene uncertain. Between the trimmed V and J ends, which lost 7 bases and 0 bases, there was a span of 10 bases. The CDR3 totals 14 residues. Germline-derived CDR1 and CDR2 are MDHEN and SYDVKM. This chain's CDR3 is CASTRPHSGNTIYF. The CDR3 nucleotides are TGTGCCAGCACCAGACCTCACTCTGGAAACACCATATATTTT.

This chain links TRBV6-2 or TRBV6-3 with TRBJ2-3, with TRBD1 as a possible D gene (5 bases). The length of the CDR3 is 14 residues. V lost 2 bases and J lost 5, with 11 bases in between. Germline assignment: CDR1 MNHEY and CDR2 SVGEGT. The DNA of the CDR3 is TGTGCCAGCAGTTACGCAGGGTATCAAGATACGCAGTATTTT. Protein sequence: CASSYAGYQDTQYF.

This clonotype was detected a few times. The CDR3 bases are TGTGCCAGCAGTGCCGGGACTAGCGTCCTAGAGACCCAGTACTTC. Protein sequence: CASSAGTSVLETQYF. V and J are TRBV12-3 or TRBV12-4 and TRBJ2-5, with TRBD2 matching 10 bases. Trimming took 5 bases from V and 4 from J; bases not matched to a gene: 7. This CDR3 region has 15 residues.

This clonotype was seen more than once but under ten times. The chain has TRBV2 and TRBJ1-2, with 7 nucleotides matching TRBD1. The CDR3 has 13 residues. Trimming cost V 6 bases and J 8 bases; bases outside gene matches: 9. CDR1 and CDR2 (germline): SNHLY, FYNNEI. The CDR3, as DNA: TGTGCCAGCAGCAGGACAGGCAGGGAAGGCTACACCTTC. Translating gives CASSRTGREGYTF.

This clonotype has only a few counts. The chain couples TRBV12-3 or TRBV12-4 to TRBJ1-5, with D tentatively TRBD1 (5 bases). The CDR3 length is 17 residues. The germline V and J ends were trimmed by 4 bases and 4 bases, with 20 bases remaining between them. The CDR3 spells CASSYAQGGHPNQPQHF. CDR3 DNA: TGTGCCAGCAGTTACGCTCAGGGAGGACATCCGAATCAGCCCCAGCATTTT.

The V and J genes are TRBV3-1 and TRBJ1-2; no definite D call. Germline V gene data show CDR1 as LGHDT and CDR2 as YNNKEL (reference sequence). Trimming took off 0 bases at V and 8 bases at J, with 16 bases between the two ends. The CDR3 covers 15 residues. The CDR3: CASSQDSTPIEGYTF. DNA of the CDR3: TGTGCCAGCAGCCAAGATTCGACGCCGATTGAGGGCTACACCTTC.

The CDR3 DNA follows: TGCAGTGCTAGAGGCCTAGCGGGGGGGAAGATCTACGAGCAGTACTTC. As protein: CSARGLAGGKIYEQYF. This chain uses TRBV20-1 with TRBJ2-7, with TRBD2 matching 12 bases. This CDR3 region has 16 residues. The ends lost 1 base at V and 3 bases at J; junction bases unmatched: 7. Germline CDR1 reads DFQATT; CDR2 reads SNEGSKA (reference sequence).

This clonotype was detected many times. The V call is TRBV18, the J call TRBJ2-5; unclear D gene. Germline V gene lookup returns CDR1 KGHSH and CDR2 LQKENI. The CDR3 consists of 12 residues. Deletions cut 5 bases from V and 7 bases from J, with 11 bases between. The CDR3 region is CASSAQIGTQYF. The CDR3 coding sequence is TGTGCCAGCTCAGCCCAGATCGGGACCCAGTACTTC.

At least ten counts were recorded for this clonotype. The chain combines TRBV6-5 with TRBJ2-7; the match to TRBD1 covers 10 bases. The V and J ends lost 5 bases and 3 bases, in that order; junction bases with no gene match: 4. The CDR3 is 14 amino acids. Germline V lookup: CDR1 MNHEY, CDR2 SVGAGI. For the CDR3, the DNA is TGTGCCAGCAGTCGGACAGGGGGTTTCTACGAGCAGTACTTC. Protein product: CASSRTGGFYEQYF.

This clonotype was detected only a few times. CDR3 sequence (DNA): TGCAGTGCCGCTACAGGGGCCCGAGCCAAAAACATTCAGTACTTC. This gives the protein CSAATGARAKNIQYF. The V and J genes are TRBV20-1 and TRBJ2-4, with 7 bases identical to TRBD1. The germline V gene encodes CDR1 DFQATT and CDR2 SNEGSKA (reference sequence). Losses at the gene ends were 6 bases for V and 0 bases for J; bases not matched to a gene: 8. The CDR3 is 15 residues long.

V is TRBV5-5 and J is TRBJ2-7, with D tentatively TRBD1 or TRBD2 (5 bases each). The CDR3 extends over 15 amino acids. The germline CDR1 and CDR2 sequences are SGHKS and YYEKEE (reference sequence). The V gene lost 3 bases and the J gene lost 0 bases, with 13 bases spanning the gap. The CDR3 region has the DNA TGTGCCAGCAGCTCAGAGAGGGGTAGCTCCTACGAGCAGTACGTC. It codes for CASSSERGSSYEQYV.

The chain joins TRBV4-2 to TRBJ2-1, with TRBD2 matching over 7 bases. V lost 1 base to trimming and J lost 5 bases; unmatched junction nucleotides: 5. The CDR3 runs to 15 residues. CDR1 is LGHNA and CDR2 is YNFKEQ in the germline V gene. The CDR3 nucleotides read TGTGCCAGCAGCCAAGGCGCTAGCGGCAACAATGAGCAGTTCTTC. This codes for CASSQGASGNNEQFF.

The gene calls are TRBV28 and TRBJ2-2; D unclear. The V and J ends lost 7 bases and 5 bases respectively, with 11 bases between them. CDR1 MDHEN and CDR2 SYDVKM come from the germline V gene. This CDR3 region has 13 residues. The CDR3 protein is CASTPGRTGELFF. The CDR3 nucleotides are TGTGCCAGCACCCCCGGTCGAACCGGGGAGCTGTTTTTT.

This clonotype has just a few counts. The V gene is TRBV7-2, the J gene TRBJ2-1, with D hard to call. Per the germline V gene, CDR1 is SGHTA and CDR2 is FQGNSA. The CDR3 spans 12 residues. Trimming shortened V by 2 bases and J by 15 bases, and 14 bases separated the two germline ends. The CDR3 DNA reads TGTGCCAGCAGCTTAAGTTCGCCGGAACGGTTCTTC. It yields the protein CASSLSSPERFF.

This clonotype was seen ten or more times. This chain connects TRBV7-2 to TRBJ1-1; weak D call: TRBD1 (5 bases). The germline V gene encodes CDR1 SGHTA and CDR2 FQGNSA. The CDR3 has 14 amino acids. Trimming took off 7 bases at V and 2 bases at J, with 14 bases between the two ends. The CDR3 protein is CASKRGGSNTEAFF. The CDR3 DNA reads TGTGCCAGCAAACGGGGGGGATCTAACACTGAAGCTTTCTTT.

DNA of the CDR3: TGCAGCGCTGCACCATTAGACACTGAAGCTTTCTTT. This translates into CSAAPLDTEAFF. V usage is TRBV29-1 and J usage is TRBJ1-1; no clear D. Germline loops: CDR1 SQVTM, CDR2 ANQGSEA. This CDR3 has 12 amino acids. The V end was cut by 7 bases, the J end by 3 bases, with 12 bases between.

This clonotype was observed many times. V gene TRBV12-3 or TRBV12-4 combines with J gene TRBJ1-6, with 9 bases fitting TRBD1. The CDR3 runs 12 residues. With 6 bases clipped from V and 14 bases from J, the junction kept 5 bases outside the gene matches. CDR3 coding DNA: TGTGCCAGCAGCTCACAGGGGGCCACCCTCCACTTT. Its translation: CASSSQGATLHF.

This clonotype was found a few times. The chain carries TRBV6-1 and TRBJ1-4; D possibly corresponds to TRBD1 (6 bases). Germline CDR1 MNHNS, CDR2 SASEGT. This CDR3 has 15 amino acids. V was pared by 5 bases and J by 3 bases, with 13 bases between. CDR3 in DNA: TGTGCCAGCAGTCAAGGGGGGCTTGCTAATGAAAAACTGTTTTTT. It codes for CASSQGGLANEKLFF.

This clonotype was detected only a few times. V usage is TRBV5-1 and J usage is TRBJ2-2, with TRBD2 identical over 9 bases. Germline V gene sequence: CDR1 SGHRS, CDR2 YFSETQ. The CDR3 is made up of 17 amino acids. J gave up 2 bases and V 0 bases, and 5 bases lay outside the gene matches. The CDR3 sequence: CASSLVAGGTNTGELFF. For the CDR3, the DNA is TGCGCCAGCAGCTTGGTTGCGGGGGGGACTAACACCGGGGAGCTGTTTTTT.

This clonotype was observed a few times. The V and J genes are TRBV5-5 and TRBJ1-6, with TRBD1 as a possible D gene (6 bases). The CDR3 is 16 amino acids. The V end lost 0 bases, the J end lost 5 bases, and 12 bases lay between the germline ends. Germline assignment: CDR1 SGHKS and CDR2 YYEKEE (reference sequence). The CDR3, as DNA: TGTGCCAGCAGCTTGGACCTAGACAGGAATAATTCACCCCTCCACTTT. As protein: CASSLDLDRNNSPLHF.

The V gene is TRBV6-2 or TRBV6-3, the J gene TRBJ2-3; TRBD1 is a possible D gene (5 bases). The CDR3 totals 13 residues. Germline V gene sequence: CDR1 MNHEY, CDR2 SVGEGT. Trimming removed 6 bases from V and 3 bases from J, with 10 bases in between. CDR3 sequence (DNA): TGTGCCAGCAGCGGACACCATACAGATACGCAGTATTTT. This codes for CASSGHHTDTQYF.

The V gene is TRBV24-1, the J gene TRBJ1-2; D remains ambiguous. Germline assignment: CDR1 KGHDR and CDR2 SFDVKD. The CDR3 covers 12 residues. The ends were cut back, 7 bases at V and 3 bases at J, with 8 bases in the middle. The CDR3 nucleotides are TGTGCCACCAGCCCTGGGGACTATGGCTACACCTTC. This codes for CATSPGDYGYTF.

J is TRBJ2-2 and V is TRBV6-1, with 9 bases that match TRBD1. The length of the CDR3 is 15 residues. V was clipped by 4 bases and J by 4 bases; unmatched bases: 4. The V gene's germline CDR1 is MNHNS and CDR2 SASEGT. In nucleotides, the CDR3 is TGTGCCAGCAGTGGGGGGACAGGGACCACCGGGGAGCTGTTTTTT. Encoded protein: CASSGGTGTTGELFF.